What follows are 2 T cell receptor beta chains derived from one specimen sequenced in a study of T cells in Graves' hyperthyroidism and ophthalmopathy. Amplified TCR beta CDR3 regions derived from RNA transcripts. Using the HTBI primer set, a first-round RT-PCR was run on the TCR CDR3. One entry per CDR3 protein, called by TCRdb with MiXCR from the multiplex PCR reads. The data hold roughly 100,000 distinct CDR3 sequences, with approximately 48% observed a single time. Sequenced input: blood. These receptors came from a man between 40 and 49 years old with Graves' hyperthyroidism.

This chain joins TRBV9 and TRBJ2-5; 10 nucleotides agree with TRBD2. Per germline, CDR1 SGDLS and CDR2 YYNGEE. This CDR3 has 17 amino acids. V dropped 4 bases and J dropped 5; count of bases not matched to a gene: 14. CDR3 in amino acids: CASSQGRAGGPSETQYF. CDR3 nucleotide sequence: TGTGCCAGCAGCCAAGGGAGAGCGGGAGGGCCTTCGGAGACCCAGTACTTC.

This clonotype showed up many times. V and J are TRBV2 and TRBJ2-3; 9 bases agree with TRBD2. Germline V lookup: CDR1 SNHLY, CDR2 FYNNEI. After removal of 6 bases from V and 6 bases from J, the junction contained 13 bases not matched to a gene. The CDR3 covers 16 residues. CDR3 sequence: CASRSGRAGGRDTQYF. CDR3 in DNA: TGTGCCAGCAGGAGCGGGCGTGCGGGGGGGCGGGATACGCAGTATTTT.